Sequencing of this T cell receptor (beta chain) was carried out in a study of T cell repertoires in cytomegalovirus infection. This clonotype came up many times. One entry per CDR3 protein, called by TCRdb with MiXCR from the reads. The table includes some 230,000 distinct CDR3 sequences, about 20% detected once. Trimming left V 6 bases short and J 5 bases short, with 16 bases between. CDR1 SEHNR and CDR2 FQNEAQ come from the germline V gene (reference sequence). The CDR3 spans 14 residues. The TCR sequence derives from a human donor in good health (CMV status not recorded). Some clones in this sample may be carry-over from other donors' samples. The chain carries TRBV7-9 and TRBJ1-1, with D tentatively TRBD1 (5 bases). Sequencing was carried out using CD8+ T cells from PBMCs. The CDR3 DNA is TGTGCCAGCAGGATCCGGGGACCGCAAACTGAAGCTTTCTTT. Residues: CASRIRGPQTEAFF. Combining the CDR3 with reference TRBV7-9 and TRBJ1-1 gives the whole variable domain DTGVSQNPRHKITKRGQNVTFRCDPISEHNRLYWYRQTLGQGPEFLTYFQNEAQLEKSRLLSDRFSAERPKGSFSTLEIQRTEQGDSAMYLCASRIRGPQTEAFFGQGTRLTVV.